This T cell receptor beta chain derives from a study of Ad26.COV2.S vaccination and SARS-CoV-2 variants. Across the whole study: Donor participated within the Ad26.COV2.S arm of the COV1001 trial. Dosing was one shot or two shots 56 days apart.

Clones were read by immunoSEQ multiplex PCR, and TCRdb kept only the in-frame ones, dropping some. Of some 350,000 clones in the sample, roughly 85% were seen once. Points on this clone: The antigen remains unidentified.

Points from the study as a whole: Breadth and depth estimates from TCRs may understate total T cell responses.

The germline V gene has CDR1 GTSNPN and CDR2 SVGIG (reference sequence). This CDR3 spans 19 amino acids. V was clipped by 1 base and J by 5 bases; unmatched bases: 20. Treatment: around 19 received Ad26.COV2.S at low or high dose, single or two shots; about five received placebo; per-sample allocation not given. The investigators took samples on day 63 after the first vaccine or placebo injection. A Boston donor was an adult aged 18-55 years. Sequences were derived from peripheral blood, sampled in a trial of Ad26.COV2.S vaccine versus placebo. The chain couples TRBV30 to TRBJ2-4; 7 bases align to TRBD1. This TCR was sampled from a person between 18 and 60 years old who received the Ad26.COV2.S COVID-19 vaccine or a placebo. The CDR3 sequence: CAWSGFEGAKGKMENIQYF. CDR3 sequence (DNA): TGTGCCTGGAGTGGATTCGAGGGGGCGAAGGGTAAAATGGAAAACATTCAGTACTTC.